Shown below are 29 T cell receptor beta chains from a single sample sequenced in a study of early T cells in non-severe SARS-CoV-2 infection (dated by TCRdb to the early 2020s). Libraries came from 5' RACE. TCRdb records NextSeq 500 as the sequencer. Starting from the raw public reads, TCRdb applied fastp trimming at Q25, assembled clones with MiXCR and retained in-frame beta chains. Every CDR3 protein is listed once, alongside the most common genes and DNA of its rows. The sample yields 100,000 to 120,000 distinct CDR3 sequences; around an eighth were counted once. Less than 3.5% of the sample goes to the ten largest clones. Sequencing used whole blood. All receptors derive from an adult who was a healthcare worker with PCR-confirmed SARS-CoV-2 infection or an uninfected control (not recorded which).

In its sample, this clonotype was seen a few times. This chain connects TRBV7-3 to TRBJ2-2; tentatively, D is TRBD2 (7 bases). Germline V CDR1 and CDR2: SGHTA, FQGTGA. The CDR3 sequence is 16 residues long. V lost 3 bases and J lost 0, with 11 bases in between. This chain's CDR3 is CASSLSGGSNTGELFF. The CDR3 DNA reads as TGTGCCAGCAGCTTGTCGGGGGGCTCGAACACCGGGGAGCTGTTTTTT.

The chain couples TRBV6-5 to TRBJ2-1, with 9 nucleotides matching TRBD1. Trimming removed 5 bases from V and 9 bases from J; junction bases left unmatched: 8. From germline, CDR1 is MNHEY and CDR2 SVGAGI. CDR3 length: 14 amino acids. Written as DNA, the CDR3 is TGTGCCAGCAGTCCATTACAGGGGGCAGGTGAGCAGTTCTTC. Its translation is CASSPLQGAGEQFF.

This clonotype appeared many times. The V and J genes are TRBV18 and TRBJ2-1, with a weak D call TRBD2 (5 bases). The CDR3 runs 16 residues. CDR1 and CDR2 (germline): KGHSH, LQKENI. Trimming left V 6 bases short and J 9 bases short, with 24 bases between. CDR3 amino acids: CASSLPNGGPRGEQFF. CDR3 in DNA: TGTGCCAGCTCTCTGCCGAACGGCGGCCCCCGGGGTGAGCAGTTCTTC.

DNA for the CDR3: TGTGCCATCAGAGGGCAAGGGACAGGCGCCTACGAGCAGTACTTC. Translating gives CAIRGQGTGAYEQYF. V usage is TRBV10-3 and J usage is TRBJ2-7; 8 bases are a match to TRBD1. The germline V gene encodes CDR1 ENHRY and CDR2 SYGVKD. This CDR3 is 15 amino acids long. V shed 6 bases, J shed 2 bases, and the junction held 9 bases outside the gene matches.

At least ten counts were recorded for this clonotype. This chain connects TRBV10-3 to TRBJ2-7; D call uncertain. Between the trimmed V and J ends, which lost 3 bases and 7 bases, there was a span of 7 bases. This CDR3 is built from 11 residues. Germline loops: CDR1 ENHRY, CDR2 SYGVKD. CDR3: CAISEEWEQYF. The DNA of the CDR3 is TGTGCCATCAGTGAAGAATGGGAGCAGTACTTC.

The genes are TRBV5-1 and TRBJ2-3; the D call may be TRBD1 or TRBD2 (7 bases each). This CDR3 contains 16 residues. V lost 4 bases and J lost 2, with 17 bases in between. Germline lookup yields CDR1 SGHRS and CDR2 YFSETQ. The CDR3 nucleotides read TGCGCCAGCAGCCCTCAGGGGGGGCGGGACACAGATACGCAGTATTTT. This encodes CASSPQGGRDTDTQYF.

In its sample, this clonotype was seen many times. V is TRBV7-9 and J is TRBJ2-7, with D unresolved. Germline lookup yields CDR1 SEHNR and CDR2 FQNEAQ (reference sequence). V lost 5 bases and J 0 bases, leaving 8 bases between the germline ends. This CDR3 is 13 amino acids long. In DNA, the CDR3 is TGTGCCAGCAGCCCGGAACGCTCCTACGAGCAGTACTTC. Its protein is CASSPERSYEQYF.

This clonotype was seen a handful of times. The chain uses TRBV6-6 and TRBJ2-3; a possible D gene is TRBD2 (6 bases). V gave up 8 bases and J gave up 6 bases, with 12 bases separating them. CDR3 length: 12 amino acids. CDR1 is MNHNY and CDR2 is SVGAGI in the germline V gene (reference sequence). The CDR3 loop is CASGDSLDTQYF. For the CDR3, the DNA is TGTGCCAGCGGGGACTCACTTGATACGCAGTATTTT.

The J gene is TRBJ2-2, the V gene TRBV7-9, with a tentative D call TRBD2 (5 bases). This CDR3 has 18 residues. Germline lookup yields CDR1 SEHNR and CDR2 FQNEAQ (reference sequence). V was clipped by 5 bases and J by 1 base, with 20 bases between them. CDR3 residues: CASSPDRRGSQNTGELFF. Here the CDR3 DNA reads TGTGCCAGCAGCCCGGACCGACGGGGTTCCCAGAACACCGGGGAGCTGTTTTTT.

This clonotype has ten or more counts. The genes are TRBV19 and TRBJ1-4, with a weak D call TRBD1 (5 bases). Germline loops: CDR1 LNHDA, CDR2 SQIVND (reference sequence). This CDR3 has 15 amino acids. V gave up 2 bases and J gave up 0 bases, with 7 bases separating them. In nucleotides, the CDR3 is TGTGCCAGTAGTATACAGGGTACAACTAATGAAAAACTGTTTTTT. Translation gives CASSIQGTTNEKLFF.

The rearrangement links TRBV6-1 to TRBJ2-7; TRBD1 aligns across 9 bases. The CDR3 loop spans 15 amino acids. Germline CDR1 reads MNHNS; CDR2 reads SASEGT. V gave up 6 bases and J gave up 2 bases; unmatched junction bases: 8. In nucleotides, the CDR3 is TGTGCCAGCAGACTAACCGGGACAGGGCCCTACGAGCAGTACTTC. Translated: CASRLTGTGPYEQYF.

This clonotype came up a few times. CDR3 protein: CASNGRPPNSPLHF. The CDR3 DNA reads as TGTGCCAGCAACGGCAGGCCTCCTAATTCACCCCTCCACTTT. The chain employs TRBV2 and TRBJ1-6; D unresolved. Trimming stripped 7 bases from V and 6 bases from J, with 13 bases between. The CDR3 contains 14 residues. CDR1 is SNHLY, CDR2 FYNNEI, per germline.

The sample holds many counts of this clonotype. The V call is TRBV2, the J call TRBJ1-1; D is uncertain. From germline, CDR1 is SNHLY and CDR2 FYNNEI. The CDR3 loop spans 14 amino acids. Trimming removed 5 bases at V and 3 bases at J, with 13 bases between. This chain's CDR3 is CASSRGILYTEAFF. CDR3 nucleotides: TGTGCCAGCAGTCGGGGAATCCTCTACACTGAAGCTTTCTTT.

V usage is TRBV7-3 and J usage is TRBJ2-3, with a weak D call TRBD2 (5 bases). The CDR3 loop spans 12 amino acids. Germline lookup yields CDR1 SGHTA and CDR2 FQGTGA. V gave up 8 bases and J gave up 0 bases, with 6 bases separating them. The chain's CDR3 is CASGGSTDTQYF. The CDR3 DNA reads as TGTGCCAGCGGCGGGAGCACAGATACGCAGTATTTT.

Comments on this clonotype: Just one base apart from a much larger clone, this may be a read error. The chain's CDR3 is CASSRLESTDTQYF. The CDR3 DNA sequence: TGTGCCAGCAGCCGTCTAGAGAGCACAGATACGCAGTATTTT. The chain couples TRBV7-9 to TRBJ2-3; D uncertain. This CDR3 has 14 residues. Between the trimmed V and J ends, which lost 5 bases and 0 bases, there was a span of 9 bases. Germline V gene data show CDR1 as SEHNR and CDR2 as FQNEAQ (reference sequence).

This clonotype was counted at least ten times. The V call is TRBV28, the J call TRBJ1-1; D may be TRBD1 (5 bases). This CDR3 is built from 12 residues. Germline values: CDR1 MDHEN, CDR2 SYDVKM. Trimming took 6 bases from V and 8 from J, leaving 13 bases between them. The DNA of the CDR3 is TGTGCCAGCAGGCTTGACAGTGGGGAAGCTTTCTTT. Translating it yields CASRLDSGEAFF. The whole variable domain, filled in from reference TRBV28 and TRBJ1-1, reads DVKVTQSSRYLVKRTGEKVFLECVQDMDHENMFWYRQDPGLGLRLIYFSYDVKMKEKGDIPEGYSVSREKKERFSLILESASTNQTSMYLCASRLDSGEAFFGQGTRLTVV.

This sequence joins TRBV6-5 and TRBJ2-2, with D perhaps matching TRBD1 (6 bases). The germline gives CDR1 MNHEY, CDR2 SVGAGI. Deletions cut 6 bases from V and 7 bases from J, with 15 bases between. The CDR3 runs to 14 residues. The CDR3: CASSPGQRDGELFF. The CDR3 DNA is TGTGCCAGCAGCCCGGGACAAAGGGACGGGGAGCTGTTTTTT.

There are many counts of this clonotype. In nucleotides, the CDR3 is TGCAGTGCCCCCCGGGGGGGGACAGATACGCAGTATTTT. Its translation is CSAPRGGTDTQYF. The chain is built from TRBV20-1 and TRBJ2-3, with TRBD2 matching over 8 bases. The V segment lost 6 bases and the J segment 3 bases; nucleotides outside the gene matches: 5. The CDR3 has 13 residues. The V gene's germline CDR1 is DFQATT and CDR2 SNEGSKA (reference sequence).

This clonotype was recorded many times. The gene calls are TRBV3-1 and TRBJ2-1, with 7 bases fitting TRBD2. Germline CDR1 LGHDT, CDR2 YNNKEL (reference sequence). The CDR3 extends over 15 amino acids. V lost 4 bases and J lost 4; bases outside the gene matches: 7. The chain's CDR3 is CASSRELAEYNEQFF. The CDR3 DNA sequence: TGTGCCAGCAGCCGTGAGCTAGCGGAGTACAATGAGCAGTTCTTC.

The sample holds a few counts of this clonotype. The chain recombines TRBV11-2 with TRBJ1-1, with D possibly matching TRBD1 (5 bases). V shed 7 bases and J shed 5 bases, with 14 bases lying between them. The germline V gene encodes CDR1 SGHAT and CDR2 FQNNGV. This CDR3 has 13 residues. In DNA, the CDR3 is TGTGCCAGCATCAAGGTGGGGGGGACTGAAGCTTTCTTT. This encodes CASIKVGGTEAFF.

This clonotype was seen repeatedly, ten times or more. The genes are TRBV20-1 and TRBJ1-5; TRBD1 agrees at 7 bases. Germline assignment: CDR1 DFQATT and CDR2 SNEGSKA (reference sequence). V gave up 2 bases and J gave up 0 bases; unmatched junction bases: 10. The CDR3 has 17 amino acids. The CDR3 nucleotides read TGCAGTGCTAGACCCTACAGGGGTACTAATAGCAATCAGCCCCAGCATTTT. Encoded protein: CSARPYRGTNSNQPQHF.

The J gene is TRBJ2-7, the V gene TRBV29-1; 9 bases agree with TRBD1. Trimming took 7 bases from V and 7 from J; bases not matched to a gene: 8. Germline-derived CDR1 and CDR2 are SQVTM and ANQGSEA. The CDR3 extends over 12 amino acids. CDR3 loop: CSALQGAREQYF. In DNA, the CDR3 is TGCAGCGCCCTACAGGGGGCTCGGGAGCAGTACTTC.

At least ten counts were recorded for this clonotype. The chain couples TRBV6-2 or TRBV6-3 to TRBJ1-4; no reliable D call. Germline values: CDR1 MNHEY, CDR2 SVGEGT. This CDR3 region has 14 residues. Between the trimmed V and J ends, which lost 2 bases and 11 bases, there was a span of 15 bases. DNA of the CDR3: TGTGCCAGCAGTTACGGGCGCAAAGGGTCGAAACTGTTTTTT. Translation: CASSYGRKGSKLFF.

This clonotype was counted at least ten times. This chain joins TRBV29-1 and TRBJ1-4; D call uncertain. CDR3 length: 15 residues. Trimming cost V 6 bases and J 0 bases, with 14 bases left between them. In germline, CDR1 is SQVTM, CDR2 ANQGSEA. The DNA of the CDR3 is TGCAGCGTCCGGCTCTGGACCGCAACTAATGAAAAACTGTTTTTT. Translated, it gives CSVRLWTATNEKLFF.

In its sample, this clonotype was seen many times. This chain uses TRBV11-3 with TRBJ2-5; possible D gene TRBD1, 6 bases. This CDR3 region has 15 residues. The V gene's germline CDR1 is SGHNT and CDR2 YENEEA. With 0 bases removed from V and 5 bases from J, the gap between germline ends came to 13 bases. CDR3 nucleotides: TGTGCCAGCAGCTTAGATATCAGGGGCCGGGAGACCCAGTACTTC. Protein: CASSLDIRGRETQYF.

The chain recombines TRBV5-1 with TRBJ1-1, with D unclear. Per germline, CDR1 SGHRS and CDR2 YFSETQ. V was cut by 0 bases and J by 5 bases, with 5 bases left in between. This CDR3 spans 12 amino acids. The CDR3 protein is CASSLVPTEAFF. The CDR3 DNA reads as TGCGCCAGCAGCTTGGTCCCAACTGAAGCTTTCTTT.

The CDR3 DNA follows: TGCAGCGTTGATGCGGGACAGGGATACGAGCAGTACTTC. Residues: CSVDAGQGYEQYF. The chain links TRBV29-1 to TRBJ2-7; TRBD1 matches at 9 bases. V lost 3 bases and J lost 4; bases outside the gene matches: 4. CDR1 and CDR2 from the germline V gene are SQVTM and ANQGSEA. The CDR3 consists of 13 residues.

This clonotype was seen many times. The V gene is TRBV29-1, the J gene TRBJ2-2; 11 nucleotides agree with TRBD1. Trimming cost V 7 bases and J 0 bases; bases outside gene matches: 4. Germline V lookup: CDR1 SQVTM, CDR2 ANQGSEA. The length of the CDR3 is 15 residues. The CDR3 nucleotides read TGCAGCGGGAGGGACAGGGGGTCGAACACCGGGGAGCTGTTTTTT. This encodes CSGRDRGSNTGELFF.

This clonotype has ten or more counts. The gene calls are TRBV3-1 and TRBJ2-1, with D hard to call. V lost 0 bases and J 12 bases, leaving 6 bases between the germline ends. Germline V CDR1 and CDR2: LGHDT, YNNKEL (reference sequence). The CDR3 has 11 residues. The CDR3 region has the DNA TGTGCCAGCAGCCAAGATCATGGGCAGTTCTTC. Protein: CASSQDHGQFF.